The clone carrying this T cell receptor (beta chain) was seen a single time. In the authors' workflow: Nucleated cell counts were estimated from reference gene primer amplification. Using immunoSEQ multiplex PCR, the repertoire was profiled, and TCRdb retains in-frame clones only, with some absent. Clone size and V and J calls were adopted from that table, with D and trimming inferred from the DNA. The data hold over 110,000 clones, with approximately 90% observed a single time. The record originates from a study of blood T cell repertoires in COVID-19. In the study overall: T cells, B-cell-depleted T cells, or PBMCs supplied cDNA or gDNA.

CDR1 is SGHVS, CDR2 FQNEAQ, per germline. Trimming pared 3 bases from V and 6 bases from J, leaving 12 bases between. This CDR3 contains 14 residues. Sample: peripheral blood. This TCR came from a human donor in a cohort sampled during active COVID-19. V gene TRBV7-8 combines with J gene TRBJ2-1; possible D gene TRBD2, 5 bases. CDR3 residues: CASSFRLAGNEQFF. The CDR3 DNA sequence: TGTGCCAGCAGCTTTCGTCTAGCAGGCAATGAGCAGTTCTTC.